The 5 T cell receptor beta chains reported below all come from one sample, sequenced in a study of cytomegalovirus exposure and HLA in healthy donors. Here immunoSEQ multiplex PCR was the method, and the copy in TCRdb shows in-frame clones only, minus some. The sample shows more than 150,000 clones, around 84% of them seen only once. Sequencing was performed on PBMCs. The origin of the receptors is a man aged 18 to 35 in good health and CMV-seropositive.

V is TRBV28 and J is TRBJ1-5; tentative D call: TRBD1 (5 bases). The CDR3 is 16 residues long. The germline CDR1 and CDR2 sequences are MDHEN and SYDVKM. V was shortened by 5 bases and J by 2 bases, with 16 bases between the two germline ends. The CDR3, as DNA: TGTGCCAGCAGTCCGGCCGGGGGTTTGGGCAATCAGCCCCAGCATTTT. Its protein product is CASSPAGGLGNQPQHF.

The rearrangement uses TRBV7-2 and TRBJ2-3; D is perhaps TRBD2 (5 bases). CDR1 SGHTA and CDR2 FQGNSA come from the germline V gene. The ends were cut back, 6 bases at V and 4 bases at J, with 14 bases in the middle. This CDR3 region has 14 residues. CDR3 region: CASSREQRADTQYF. DNA for the CDR3: TGTGCCAGCAGTCGAGAGCAGAGGGCAGATACGCAGTATTTT. The entire variable domain, with the rest obtained from reference TRBV7-2 and TRBJ2-3, is as follows: GAGVSQSPSNKVTEKGKDVELRCDPISGHTALYWYRQSLGQGLEFLIYFQGNSAPDKSGLPSDRFSAERTGGSVSTLTIQRTQQEDSAVYLCASSREQRADTQYFGPGTRLTVL.

This chain links TRBV7-2 with TRBJ2-1, with 11 bases aligning to TRBD2. The CDR3 loop spans 18 amino acids. Germline lookup yields CDR1 SGHTA and CDR2 FQGNSA. V shed 3 bases, J shed 1 base, and the junction held 8 bases outside the gene matches. The CDR3 DNA is TGTGCCAGCAGCTTTGTAGGTACTAGCGGGAGTTCCTACAATGAGCAGTTCTTC. It is translated as CASSFVGTSGSSYNEQFF.

The chain couples TRBV27 to TRBJ2-3; D is unclear. Germline CDR1 MNHEY, CDR2 SMNVEV (reference sequence). This CDR3 has 13 amino acids. V was pared by 0 bases and J by 10 bases, with 11 bases between. The CDR3 sequence is CASSLSRTGAQYF. The CDR3 nucleotides are TGTGCCAGCAGTTTATCGCGTACGGGTGCGCAGTATTTT.

V is TRBV2 and J is TRBJ1-2; 11 bases are a match to TRBD1. With V trimmed by 7 bases and J by 5 bases, 12 bases remained unmatched. Per the germline V gene, CDR1 is SNHLY and CDR2 is FYNNEI. CDR3 length: 16 amino acids. This chain's CDR3 is CASKPGQGASPYGYTF. CDR3 coding DNA: TGTGCCAGCAAACCCGGACAGGGGGCATCCCCGTATGGCTACACCTTC.